Following are 5 T cell receptor beta chains from one sample sequenced in a study of blood T cell repertoires in COVID-19. Measured with immunoSEQ multiplex PCR; TCRdb has only the in-frame clones, and not every one. The sample records roughly 100,000 clones, roughly 89% being singletons. Sample: peripheral blood. The receptors come from a woman in her 50s with COVID-19, enrolled during active disease.

This clone has a single count. The chain is built from TRBV24-1 and TRBJ2-1, with 9 bases aligning to TRBD1. This CDR3 has 16 amino acids. Germline V gives CDR1 KGHDR, CDR2 SFDVKD. J was trimmed by 9 bases and V by 1 base; bases with no gene match: 9. CDR3 in DNA: TGTGCCACCAGTGATTTTCGGAGGGACAGGGAGGGTGAGCAGTTCTTC. Its protein is CATSDFRRDREGEQFF.

The chain has TRBV6-6 and TRBJ1-2; the match to TRBD1 covers 7 bases. Germline CDR1 reads MNHNY; CDR2 reads SVGAGI (reference sequence). The ends lost 2 bases at V and 6 bases at J; junction bases unmatched: 3. The CDR3 extends over 13 amino acids. CDR3 sequence: CASSYRRGDGYTF. CDR3 sequence (DNA): TGTGCCAGCAGTTACCGCAGGGGGGATGGCTACACCTTC.

The chain couples TRBV5-4 to TRBJ2-3, with 7 bases that match TRBD2. CDR1 is SGHNT, CDR2 YYREEE, per germline (reference sequence). This CDR3 is built from 14 residues. Trimming removed 1 base from V and 1 base from J; junction bases left unmatched: 0. CDR3 protein: CASSLRGGTDTQYF. The CDR3 nucleotides are TGTGCCAGCAGCTTGCGGGGGGGCACAGATACGCAGTATTTT.

The chain employs TRBV2 and TRBJ1-1; D unclear. V dropped 2 bases and J dropped 1 base, with 8 bases sitting between them. The CDR3 extends over 14 amino acids. CDR1 is SNHLY and CDR2 is FYNNEI in the germline V gene. The CDR3 protein is CASSERAGNTEAFF. The CDR3 DNA follows: TGTGCCAGCAGTGAACGGGCGGGGAACACTGAAGCTTTCTTT.

V is TRBV9 and J is TRBJ2-1; TRBD1 matches at 9 bases. Germline lookup yields CDR1 SGDLS and CDR2 YYNGEE. The junction had 9 bases not matched to a gene; V was cut back by 0 bases and J by 5 bases. The CDR3 covers 17 residues. The CDR3: CASSVGEGTGYNNEQFF. The CDR3 coding sequence is TGTGCCAGCAGCGTAGGCGAAGGGACAGGGTACAACAATGAGCAGTTCTTC. The full variable domain, in which reference TRBV9 and TRBJ2-1 provide the parts outside the CDR3, is DSGVTQTPKHLITATGQRVTLRCSPRSGDLSVYWYQQSLDQGLQFLIQYYNGEERAKGNILERFSAQQFPDLHSELNLSSLELGDSALYFCASSVGEGTGYNNEQFFGPGTRLTVL.